These T cell receptor beta chains were read from a single sample in a study of shared clonotypes between healthy human individuals. The method was immunoSEQ multiplex PCR; TCRdb's version includes in-frame clones alone and lacks a portion of them. This sample has a few million clones, with around 95% found just once. Sequenced sample: naive CD4+ T cells sorted from blood. The receptors were gathered from a man between 18 and 35 years old in good health. CDR3s include the opening cysteine and the closing phenylalanine or tryptophan. Fields, in order: V gene, clone size, D gene, J gene, CDR3 DNA, CDR3 protein. D genes are given only for firm matches. The size field is filled for only some rows; it gives once, few, many or a size class.

V gene: TRBV27
clone size: -
D gene: TRBD1
J gene: TRBJ1-4
CDR3 DNA: TGTGCCAGCAGCCGAAAGGGGGCTCCTAATGAAAAACTGTTTTTT
CDR3 protein: CASSRKGAPNEKLFF

V gene: TRBV19
clone size: -
D gene: -
J gene: TRBJ2-1
CDR3 DNA: TGTGCCAGTAACCGGGACGCCGGGTGGAATGAGCAGTTCTTC
CDR3 protein: CASNRDAGWNEQFF

V gene: TRBV9
clone size: -
D gene: TRBD2
J gene: TRBJ2-3
CDR3 DNA: TGTGCCAGCAGCGCCATACTAGCGGGCACAGATACGCAGTATTTT
CDR3 protein: CASSAILAGTDTQYF

V gene: TRBV5-4
clone size: -
D gene: -
J gene: TRBJ2-1
CDR3 DNA: TGTGCCAGCAGCTTGGTAGGGTTCGGTGAGCAGTTCTTC
CDR3 protein: CASSLVGFGEQFF

V gene: TRBV5-1
clone size: -
D gene: -
J gene: TRBJ2-2
CDR3 DNA: TGCGCCAGCAGCTTGGCCGTTCAAGGGACCGGGGAGCTGTTTTTT
CDR3 protein: CASSLAVQGTGELFF

V gene: TRBV11-2
clone size: once
D gene: -
J gene: TRBJ1-1
CDR3 DNA: TGTGCCAGCAGCTTAGATTTGCAGGTTGATGTGGCTTTCTTT
CDR3 protein: CASSLDLQVDVAFF

V gene: TRBV10-2
clone size: -
D gene: -
J gene: TRBJ1-1
CDR3 DNA: TGCGCCAGCAGTCAGGGACGGATTGAAGCTTTCTTT
CDR3 protein: CASSQGRIEAFF

V gene: TRBV2
clone size: -
D gene: -
J gene: TRBJ2-3
CDR3 DNA: TGTGCCAGCGCGCTTGGGGATACGCAGTATTTT
CDR3 protein: CASALGDTQYF

V gene: TRBV2
clone size: -
D gene: -
J gene: TRBJ1-2
CDR3 DNA: TGTGCCAGCACCGCAGGGAGAGGCTACACCTTC
CDR3 protein: CASTAGRGYTF

V gene: TRBV9
clone size: -
D gene: TRBD1
J gene: TRBJ1-5
CDR3 DNA: TGTGCCAGCAGCGGGTCCGGGACAGGGAATCAGCCCCAGCATTTT
CDR3 protein: CASSGSGTGNQPQHF

V gene: TRBV19
clone size: -
D gene: -
J gene: TRBJ1-4
CDR3 DNA: TGTGCCAGTAGTATAGGAGGCAGCCGGGGAGAAAAACTGTTTTTT
CDR3 protein: CASSIGGSRGEKLFF

V gene: TRBV18
clone size: once
D gene: -
J gene: TRBJ1-1
CDR3 DNA: TGTGCCAGCTCACCACGCGTCAGGGGAGTGGAAGCTTTCTTT
CDR3 protein: CASSPRVRGVEAFF

V gene: TRBV28
clone size: once
D gene: TRBD1
J gene: TRBJ2-7
CDR3 DNA: TGTGCCAGCAGTGCCTCAGGACAGGGGCCCTACGAGCAGTACTTC
CDR3 protein: CASSASGQGPYEQYF

V gene: TRBV11-1
clone size: -
D gene: -
J gene: TRBJ1-1
CDR3 DNA: TGTGCCAGCAGCTTATTCAGGGACACTGAAGCTTTCTTT
CDR3 protein: CASSLFRDTEAFF

V gene: TRBV30
clone size: -
D gene: -
J gene: TRBJ1-2
CDR3 DNA: TGTGCCTGGAGGGAGAGTTCGGCTGGTGGCTACACCTTC
CDR3 protein: CAWRESSAGGYTF

V gene: TRBV6-5
clone size: -
D gene: -
J gene: TRBJ1-6
CDR3 DNA: TGTGCCAGCAGTTACAACTTGGCGGGAAATTCTTCACCCCTCCACTTT
CDR3 protein: CASSYNLAGNSSPLHF

V gene: TRBV19
clone size: -
D gene: -
J gene: TRBJ2-7
CDR3 DNA: TGTGCCAGTAGTCAACCGTCGGACAAATCCTACGAGCAGTACTTC
CDR3 protein: CASSQPSDKSYEQYF

V gene: TRBV6-5
clone size: -
D gene: -
J gene: TRBJ1-2
CDR3 DNA: TGTGCCAGCAGCCTGGACCAAGCCTGGGGCTACACCTTC
CDR3 protein: CASSLDQAWGYTF

V gene: TRBV15
clone size: -
D gene: -
J gene: TRBJ1-2
CDR3 DNA: TGTGCCACCAGCAGAGATCTCCGACAGGATTATGGCTACACCTTC
CDR3 protein: CATSRDLRQDYGYTF

V gene: TRBV28
clone size: -
D gene: -
J gene: TRBJ2-7
CDR3 DNA: TGTGCCAGCAGTTTTGCCGGGACAAGATCCTACGAGCAGTACTTC
CDR3 protein: CASSFAGTRSYEQYF

V gene: TRBV7-2
clone size: -
D gene: TRBD2
J gene: TRBJ2-1
CDR3 DNA: TGTGCCAGCAGGGGACTAGCTTCGAGCTCCTACAATGAGCAGTTCTTC
CDR3 protein: CASRGLASSSYNEQFF

V gene: TRBV29-1
clone size: -
D gene: -
J gene: TRBJ1-3
CDR3 DNA: TGCAGCGCTTCAACAGAGATCTCTGGAAACACCATATATTTT
CDR3 protein: CSASTEISGNTIYF

V gene: TRBV18
clone size: once
D gene: TRBD1
J gene: TRBJ1-2
CDR3 DNA: TGTGCCAGCTCACCGCCTAGGGGGCAAAGGAAGGGCTACACCTTC
CDR3 protein: CASSPPRGQRKGYTF

V gene: TRBV23-1
clone size: -
D gene: -
J gene: TRBJ2-7
CDR3 DNA: TGCGCCAGCCCCGGAGGGCGTAGCTCCTACGAGCAGTACTTC
CDR3 protein: CASPGGRSSYEQYF

V gene: TRBV18
clone size: -
D gene: TRBD2
J gene: TRBJ2-7
CDR3 DNA: TGTGCCAGCTCACCATCAGGACTAGCGGACTACGAGCAGTACTTC
CDR3 protein: CASSPSGLADYEQYF

V gene: TRBV2
clone size: -
D gene: TRBD2
J gene: TRBJ2-5
CDR3 DNA: TGTGCCAGCAGTGTTAGCGGGGGGGCCCGAGAGACCCAGTACTTC
CDR3 protein: CASSVSGGARETQYF